This T cell receptor (beta chain) is from a study of human thymus T cells. Data came from immunoSEQ multiplex PCR; TCRdb stores just in-frame clones and leaves some out. The sample contains about 78,000 clones, just over 95% of which appear only once. The V gene's germline CDR1 is MNHEY and CDR2 SMNVEV (reference sequence). V lost 5 bases, J lost 12 bases, and 10 bases stayed unmatched. The length of the CDR3 is 14 residues. Thymic tissue was derived from resections collected during corrective heart surgery. Corrective surgery for congenital heart defects was being performed on the healthy Finnish infants who were the donors.

The chain joins TRBV27 to TRBJ2-1; 10 bases are shared with TRBD2. Sample: thymus tissue. The TCR was taken from a boy under two years old with a congenital heart defect but otherwise immunologically healthy. CDR3 residues: CASSPTGLAQRQFF. Here the CDR3 DNA reads TGTGCCAGCAGTCCGACGGGACTAGCGCAGAGGCAGTTCTTC.